Presented here are 5 T cell receptor beta chains from one specimen sequenced in a study of Ad26.COV2.S vaccination and SARS-CoV-2 variants. Treatment here: roughly 19 received Ad26.COV2.S at low or high dose, single or two shots; five or six received placebo; per-sample allocation not given. Sample collection was performed on day 63 after the first vaccine or placebo injection. TCRdb keeps only in-frame clones here, not all; method: immunoSEQ multiplex PCR. The data show over 400,000 clones, about 91% seen once. Sequencing used peripheral blood, obtained in a trial of Ad26.COV2.S vaccine versus placebo. The receptors come from a person between 18 and 60 years old who received the Ad26.COV2.S COVID-19 vaccine or a placebo.

The chain couples TRBV5-5 to TRBJ1-5; D call uncertain. The ends were cut back, 2 bases at V and 4 bases at J, with 13 bases in the middle. The germline CDR1 and CDR2 sequences are SGHKS and YYEKEE (reference sequence). The CDR3 has 15 amino acids. CDR3 residues: CASSFSPTLNQPQHF. The CDR3 DNA is TGTGCCAGCAGCTTTAGCCCGACCTTAAATCAGCCCCAGCATTTT. The whole variable domain, filled in from reference TRBV5-5 and TRBJ1-5, reads DAGVTQSPTHLIKTRGQQVTLRCSPISGHKSVSWYQQVLGQGPQFIFQYYEKEERGRGNFPDRFSARQFPNYSSELNVNALLLGDSALYLCASSFSPTLNQPQHFGDGTRLSIL.

The chain recombines TRBV6-6 with TRBJ2-7; 7 bases are a match to TRBD1. Germline CDR1 and CDR2: MNHNY and SVGAGI (reference sequence). With V trimmed by 4 bases and J by 1 base, 4 bases remained unmatched. The CDR3 contains 14 residues. CDR3 residues: CASSLPGQSYEQYF. The DNA for the CDR3 is TGTGCCAGCAGTTTGCCGGGACAGTCCTACGAGCAGTACTTC.

The chain employs TRBV7-2 and TRBJ1-1; D is undetermined. There are 15 residues in the CDR3. CDR1 and CDR2 (germline): SGHTA, FQGNSA. The V gene lost 5 bases and the J gene lost 0 bases, with 13 bases spanning the gap. CDR3 in amino acids: CASSVGNGLNTEAFF. CDR3 DNA: TGTGCCAGCAGCGTAGGGAACGGACTGAACACTGAAGCTTTCTTT. Filled out from reference TRBV7-2 and TRBJ1-1, the complete variable domain reads GAGVSQSPSNKVTEKGKDVELRCDPISGHTALYWYRQSLGQGLEFLIYFQGNSAPDKSGLPSDRFSAERTGGSVSTLTIQRTQQEDSAVYLCASSVGNGLNTEAFFGQGTRLTVV.

The rearrangement links TRBV7-2 to TRBJ1-1; possible D gene TRBD1, 5 bases. Trimming left V 2 bases short and J 0 bases short, with 10 bases between. The germline CDR1 and CDR2 sequences are SGHTA and FQGNSA. The CDR3 is 15 amino acids. CDR3 sequence: CASSLRSGVNTEAFF. CDR3 in DNA: TGTGCCAGCAGCTTAAGGTCGGGGGTGAACACTGAAGCTTTCTTT.

The V and J genes are TRBV5-1 and TRBJ2-7, with D unresolved. Germline values: CDR1 SGHRS, CDR2 YFSETQ. V was trimmed by 7 bases and J by 6 bases, leaving 14 bases between them. The CDR3 is made up of 12 amino acids. The CDR3 sequence: CASSAGPIEQYF. CDR3 DNA sequence: TGCGCCAGCTCGGCAGGCCCGATCGAGCAGTACTTC.